This entry concerns a single T cell receptor beta chain. Everyone who took part was roughly 18 to 89 years old, and they came from over 20 US areas. Cohorts were assigned according to the clinical history that participants reported. Recovered status applied to Cohort 3 donors who had two consecutive negative PCRs. It also applied to those with clearance or with symptom resolution. The repertoire was sequenced with immunoSEQ multiplex PCR; TCRdb's copy has only in-frame clones and lacks some. The sample yields about 480,000 clones, roughly 90% seen once. The CDR3 is made up of 16 amino acids. V shed 6 bases and J 4 bases; nucleotides not matched to a gene: 13. Germline V gene sequence: CDR1 LGHNT, CDR2 FRNRAP. This record comes from a study of blood T cell repertoires in COVID-19. Overall study context: The cDNA or gDNA used as material had been derived from T cells, B-cell-depleted T cells, or PBMCs.

The chain recombines TRBV12-5 with TRBJ2-7; 9 nucleotides align to TRBD2. This sequence was found in a woman aged 35 to 49 who had recovered from COVID-19. The sequenced sample was PBMCs or T cells enriched from blood (not recorded which). CDR3 nucleotides: TGTGCTAGTGGGACTAATAGCGGGAGAAGCTGGTACGAGCAGTACTTC. Translation gives CASGTNSGRSWYEQYF.